This TCR beta chain is drawn from a study of T cell repertoires in cytomegalovirus infection. V lost 5 bases and J lost 5, with 15 bases in between. The CDR3 runs to 14 residues. Germline-derived CDR1 and CDR2 are SGHVS and FQNEAQ. This clonotype occurred many times. Its antigen is not known. Each CDR3 protein gets one entry after TCRdb re-called the reads with MiXCR. The sample holds 100,000 to 150,000 distinct CDR3 sequences, around 25% seen once. The receptor was derived from a human donor in good health (CMV status not recorded). Some clones in this sample may be carry-over from other donors' samples. The chain recombines TRBV7-8 with TRBJ1-2; D unclear. Sequencing was carried out using PBMCs, sequenced either directly or after in vitro stimulation (not recorded which). The CDR3 region is CASSPRTSSYGYTF. Here the CDR3 DNA reads TGTGCCAGCAGCCCAAGGACCTCATCATATGGCTACACCTTC.